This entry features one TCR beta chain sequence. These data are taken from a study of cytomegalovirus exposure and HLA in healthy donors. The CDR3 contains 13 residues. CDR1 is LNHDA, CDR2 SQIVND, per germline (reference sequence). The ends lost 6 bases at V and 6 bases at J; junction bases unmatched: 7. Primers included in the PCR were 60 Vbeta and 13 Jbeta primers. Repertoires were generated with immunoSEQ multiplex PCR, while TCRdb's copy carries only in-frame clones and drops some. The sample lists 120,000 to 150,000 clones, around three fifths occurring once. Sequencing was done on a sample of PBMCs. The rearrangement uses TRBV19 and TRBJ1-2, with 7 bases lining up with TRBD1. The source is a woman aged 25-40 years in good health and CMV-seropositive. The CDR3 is CASRGTAKDGYTF. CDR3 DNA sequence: TGTGCCAGTAGGGGGACAGCCAAGGATGGCTACACCTTC.